This T cell receptor (beta chain) was retrieved from a study of cytomegalovirus exposure and HLA in healthy donors. Study-wide context: Earlier findings included roughly 100 million unique TCR beta sequences obtained from 150 million to 200 million T cells. General study results and limits: In vitro data verified a few CMV-associated chains as specific for CMV antigens. According to an earlier analysis, most TCR beta V segments yielded productive rearrangements about 87% or about 30% of the time. Rarity characterized most TCR sequences, yet some public TCRs appeared in many donors.

V was trimmed by 4 bases and J by 2 bases, leaving 18 bases between them. This CDR3 comprises 15 residues. Germline V gene sequence: CDR1 SQVTM, CDR2 ANQGSEA. Points on this clone: Antigen specificity is unknown.

The PCR was carried out with 60 Vbeta primers and 13 Jbeta primers. Produced via immunoSEQ multiplex PCR; TCRdb's table is partial and in-frame only. In the table there are 100,000 or so clones, more than 65% of which are singletons. The rearrangement joins TRBV29-1 to TRBJ2-7; weak D call: TRBD1 (6 bases). The sequence was collected from a woman aged 50 to 60 in good health and CMV-seropositive. Sequences were obtained from PBMCs. CDR3 sequence reads: CSVVLAAGVTYEQYF. CDR3 nucleotide sequence: TGCAGCGTTGTCTTGGCGGCAGGGGTCACCTACGAGCAGTACTTC.